This T cell receptor beta chain originates from a study of identical twins (dated by TCRdb to 2015 to 2016). Some background on the complete study: To test whether fetal clonotypes persist, this study deep-sequenced TCR alpha and beta repertoires from monozygotic twins, from unrelated adults of various ages, and from cord blood. Replicate twin experiments were performed at different times using different library preparation protocols to rule out contamination.

All donors were healthy Caucasians. Three pairs of female monozygotic twins, all aged about 18 to 30 years, were included in the twin cohort. The RNA used for TCR libraries was isolated from peripheral blood mononuclear cells. Library preparation used 5' RACE. Sequencing instrument: Illumina HiSeq 2000. A universal primer binding site was added through template switching, and the final cDNA carried a unique molecular identifier so that TCR cDNA molecules could be counted accurately. First-strand cDNA for TCR alpha and beta chains was synthesized from specific primers in the conserved constant-segment region. To control for contamination, each cDNA library was double barcoded with a SMART-Mk sample barcode plus Illumina barcodes. TruSeq adapter sequences and Illumina sample barcodes were added in two successive PCR steps. The Illumina HiSeq platform was used with custom primers to sequence TCR alpha and beta cDNA libraries. On the study's bioinformatics: Raw reads were processed with MiGEC to extract unique molecular identifiers, and MiXCR was used to determine CDR3 positions. For each individual, recombination models were inferred using an EM algorithm with the repgenHMM and IGoR tools. Shared clonotype analysis was performed with the tcR package in R, normalizing sharing by the product of cloneset sizes. To study raw recombination free of thymic and clonal selection effects, out-of-frame nonproductive sequences were analyzed. Using fastp trimming at Q25 and MiXCR clonotype assembly, TCRdb reanalyzed the public sequencing data and kept in-frame beta chains. Every entry covers one CDR3 protein and lists the most common genes and DNA from its rows. TCRdb, rather than the study authors, made the V and J calls. The sample data list approximately 630,000 distinct CDR3 sequences, and around 7.5% of these were observed just once. The top ten clonotypes cover approximately 1.5% of the sample.

This clonotype has a count of ten or more. Its antigen is not yet known. Base qualities are not provided; no much larger clone lies one nucleotide away. The CDR3 runs 15 amino acids, cysteine and phenylalanine included. Kept here is only the CDR3 DNA, which spans 45 bases and is read in frame from base 1. Trimming removed 7 bases from V and 2 bases from J, leaving 15 bases between the germline ends. Beyond this particular receptor, the publication reports: Recombination models systematically underestimated out-of-frame TCR alpha sharing in monozygotic twins but agreed with sharing between unrelated individuals. The excess sharing between twins in beta out-of-frame sequences was weaker because fewer shared sequences reduced the signal-to-noise ratio. Compared with coincidental sharing between unrelated individuals, out-of-frame TCR alpha sequences shared between twins showed an excess of sequences with low generation probability. Abundant cord blood beta clonotypes had fewer insertions, young adult naive repertoires showed a similar but weaker trend, and memory repertoires showed no such trend. Because the same donors could not be followed over many years, conclusions were based on cross-sectional statistical analysis. Zero-insertion analyses could be partly confounded by invariant T cells such as MAIT and iNKT, although diverse VJ usage argued against such confounding for most clonotypes.

These data also featured in a second study, about yellow fever vaccine responses in identical twins. From the second report: According to the authors, in identical twins the way T cells responded to vaccination appeared partly convergent and partly personalized. The study precisely tracked vaccine-responding T cell clones in identical twins.

The source is a woman in her late teens or twenties in good health. The chain is assembled from TRBV12-3 or TRBV12-4 and TRBJ2-1; TRBD2 is a possible D gene, resting on 6 matching bases. Input material: PBMCs. DNA sequence: TGTGCCAGCATTTCCCGGGACTCCACCTACAATGAGCAGTTCTTC. Translated, it gives CASISRDSTYNEQFF.